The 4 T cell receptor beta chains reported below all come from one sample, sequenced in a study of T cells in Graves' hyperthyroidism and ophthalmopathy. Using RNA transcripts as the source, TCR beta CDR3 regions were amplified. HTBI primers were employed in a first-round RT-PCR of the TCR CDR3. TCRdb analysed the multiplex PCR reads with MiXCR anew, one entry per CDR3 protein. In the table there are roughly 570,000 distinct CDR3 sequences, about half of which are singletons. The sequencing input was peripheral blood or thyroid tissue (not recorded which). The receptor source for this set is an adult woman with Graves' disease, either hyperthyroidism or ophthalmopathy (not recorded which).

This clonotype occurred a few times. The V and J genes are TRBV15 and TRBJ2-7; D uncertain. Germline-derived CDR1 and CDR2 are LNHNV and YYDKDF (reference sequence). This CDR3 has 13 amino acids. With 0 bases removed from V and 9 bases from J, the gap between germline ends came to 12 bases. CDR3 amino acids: CATSRETSSGQYF. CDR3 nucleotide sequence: TGTGCCACCAGCAGAGAAACGAGCTCCGGGCAGTACTTC.

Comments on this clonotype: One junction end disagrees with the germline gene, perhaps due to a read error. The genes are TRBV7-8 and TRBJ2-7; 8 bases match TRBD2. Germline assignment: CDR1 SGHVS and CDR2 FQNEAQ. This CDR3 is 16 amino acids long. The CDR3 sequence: CASSRGSGSLSGELYF. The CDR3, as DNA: TGTGCCAGCAGCCGAGGGAGCGGGAGTTTATCCGGGGAGCTGTACTTC.

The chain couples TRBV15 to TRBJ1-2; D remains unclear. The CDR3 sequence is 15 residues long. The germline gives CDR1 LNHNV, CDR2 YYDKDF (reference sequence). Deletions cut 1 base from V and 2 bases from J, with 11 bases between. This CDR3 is CATSRVPDGNYGYTF. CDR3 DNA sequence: TGTGCCACCAGCAGAGTACCCGACGGAAACTATGGCTACACCTTC.

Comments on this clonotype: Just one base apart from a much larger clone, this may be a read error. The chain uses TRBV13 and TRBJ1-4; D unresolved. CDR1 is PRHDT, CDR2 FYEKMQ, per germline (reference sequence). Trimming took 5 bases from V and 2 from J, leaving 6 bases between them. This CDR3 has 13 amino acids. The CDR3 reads CASSQWTNEKLFF. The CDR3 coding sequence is TGTGCCAGCAGCCAGTGGACTAATGAAAAACTGTTTTTT.